This T cell receptor (beta chain) was recorded in a study of response to subunit inactivated influenza vaccine. MiXCR, applied by TCRdb to the RT-PCR reads, yields one record per CDR3 protein. The table has around 470,000 distinct CDR3 sequences, approximately 7.8% seen once; the top ten hold around 13%. CDR3 length equals 12 residues. The V gene's germline CDR1 is DFQATT and CDR2 SNEGSKA (reference sequence). Trimming removed 7 bases at V and 6 bases at J, with 12 bases between. To note about this clonotype: Its target is not known.

Study results and caveats: Authors proposed each seasonal influenza vaccination draws in few new T cells.

This TCR was recovered from a man aged 45 to 70 who received an inactivated influenza vaccine. The rearrangement uses TRBV20-1 and TRBJ2-2; TRBD2 might be the D (6 bases). Source: PBMCs from blood, taken roughly 24 months after vaccination. In DNA, the CDR3 is TGCAGTGTGCGGCCTAGCGCCGGGGAGCTGTTTTTT. Translating gives CSVRPSAGELFF.